Reported below is one T cell receptor (beta chain). Its specificity is not known. PCR used 60 Vbeta primers and 13 Jbeta primers. TCRdb keeps only in-frame clones here, not all; method: immunoSEQ multiplex PCR. Among about 120,000 clones listed, about 79% were seen once. The sample originates from a study of cytomegalovirus exposure and HLA in healthy donors. Findings of the study overall: Researchers counted roughly 160 TCR beta chains as cytomegalovirus-associated. In a later analysis, across HLA loci, associated TCR counts were highest for DRB1, lowest for HLA-C. The majority of CMV-associated TCR beta chains were reported as apparently HLA-restricted in a later analysis. Roughly uniform sequencing depth across donors was assumed, possibly incorrectly.

The clonotype was recovered from a human donor in good health. The sequenced sample was PBMCs.

The CDR3 DNA reads TGTGCCAGCAGCTCCGCGGGACTAGCGTCTAGCGAGCAGTACTTC. Its translation: CASSSAGLASSEQYF. This rearrangement joins TRBV11-2 to TRBJ2-7; 10 nucleotides agree with TRBD2. CDR1 is SGHAT, CDR2 FQNNGV, per germline. This CDR3 is built from 15 residues. With V trimmed by 4 bases and J by 6 bases, 9 bases remained unmatched.